This T cell receptor (beta chain) was captured by sequencing in a study of OX40 agonist ivuxolimab in advanced cancers. On the study more broadly: Three patients, one with hepatocellular carcinoma and two with cutaneous melanoma, responded partially.

The protocol was immunoSEQ multiplex PCR, while the TCRdb copy is restricted to in-frame clones and leaves out a portion. The table has 20,000 to 25,000 clones, more than 75% seen once. Trimming took off 0 bases at V and 6 bases at J, with 9 bases between the two ends. This CDR3 spans 14 amino acids. Germline V gene lookup returns CDR1 SGHRS and CDR2 YFSETQ. The study, taken as a whole, reports: Still undetermined is the antigen specificity of the expanded peripheral T cells.

Autoimmune disease history or systemic immunosuppression led to patient exclusion. This clone was recorded once. No antigen is known for it. The chain has TRBV5-1 and TRBJ1-4; D not resolved. Material: CD4+ or CD8+ T cells sorted from blood, obtained in a trial of the OX40 agonist ivuxolimab. The clonotype originates from an adult with an advanced solid tumor such as melanoma, head and neck, liver or kidney cancer. In nucleotides, the CDR3 is TGCGCCAGCAGCTTGGGGGGTCTGGATGAAAAACTGTTTTTT. Residues: CASSLGGLDEKLFF. Complete variable domain (other parts from reference TRBV5-1 and TRBJ1-4): KAGVTQTPRYLIKTRGQQVTLSCSPISGHRSVSWYQQTPGQGLQFLFEYFSETQRNKGNFPGRFSGRQFSNSRSEMNVSTLELGDSALYLCASSLGGLDEKLFFGSGTQLSVL.